This T cell receptor beta chain was sequenced during a study of blood T cell repertoires in COVID-19. Study-wide context: Acute and convalescent COVID-19 samples came from the United States, Italy and Spain. T cells, B-cell-depleted T cells, or PBMCs provided the cDNA or gDNA that served as material.

V was pared by 4 bases and J by 2 bases, with 17 bases of the junction left unmatched. The CDR3 consists of 19 residues. CDR1 and CDR2 (germline): MGHRA, YSYEKL. In the original workflow: Researchers report that nucleated cell counts were estimated from reference gene primer amplification. Data came from immunoSEQ multiplex PCR; TCRdb stores just in-frame clones and leaves some out. For V, J and clone size, that table is used; D and trimming come from the DNA. There are roughly 250,000 clones in the sample; about 83% occur only once, and 1.5% lies in the top ten. The receptor comes from a woman aged 40-49 years who had recovered from COVID-19. Sequencing used peripheral blood. This chain connects TRBV4-1 to TRBJ2-7; 10 bases fit TRBD1. The CDR3 DNA reads as TGCGCCAGCAGCCCCTTAAAAACCGGGACAGGGGAATTACCCTACGAGCAGTACTTC. The encoded protein is CASSPLKTGTGELPYEQYF.